The 8 T cell receptor beta chains below were found in one sample sequenced in a study of blood T cell repertoires in COVID-19. The method was immunoSEQ multiplex PCR; TCRdb's version includes in-frame clones alone and lacks a portion of them. This table holds about 86,000 clones, 65% to 80% found once. Sequenced: peripheral blood. These receptors all stem from a man aged 65 to 85 with acute or convalescent COVID-19.

The chain couples TRBV11-2 to TRBJ2-1, with TRBD1 matching 11 bases. Germline CDR1 is SGHAT and CDR2 is FQNNGV. There are 13 residues in the CDR3. V shed 5 bases, J shed 9 bases, and the junction held 3 bases outside the gene matches. CDR3 protein: CASSPGTGGEQFF. The CDR3 DNA sequence: TGTGCCAGCAGCCCTGGGACAGGGGGTGAGCAGTTCTTC.

The genes are TRBV28 and TRBJ2-7, with 9 bases aligning to TRBD1. J was trimmed by 4 bases and V by 2 bases; bases with no gene match: 3. Germline CDR1 and CDR2: MDHEN and SYDVKM. The CDR3 loop spans 14 amino acids. DNA of the CDR3: TGTGCCAGCAGTTTAGGGACAGGGAAATACGAGCAGTACGTC. The encoded protein is CASSLGTGKYEQYV.

The rearrangement links TRBV6-6 to TRBJ1-5, with 9 bases aligning to TRBD1. This CDR3 has 13 amino acids. Germline V gene lookup returns CDR1 MNHNY and CDR2 SVGAGI (reference sequence). The J segment lost 5 bases and the V segment lost 6 bases, leaving 2 bases of the junction unmatched. CDR3: CASRRQGDQPQHF. CDR3 nucleotide sequence: TGTGCCAGCAGGCGACAGGGGGATCAGCCCCAGCATTTT.

The chain is built from TRBV18 and TRBJ2-2, with a possible D match to TRBD2 (6 bases). V shed 4 bases and J shed 5 bases, with 11 bases lying between them. CDR3 length: 14 residues. CDR1 KGHSH and CDR2 LQKENI come from the germline V gene. The CDR3 DNA reads as TGTGCCAGCTCACTACGCGGGGAAACCGGGGAGCTGTTTTTT. It codes for CASSLRGETGELFF.

The chain has TRBV2 and TRBJ2-7; the match to TRBD1 covers 11 bases. CDR1 is SNHLY, CDR2 FYNNEI, per germline. This CDR3 region has 14 residues. V shed 5 bases and J 2 bases; nucleotides not matched to a gene: 2. The CDR3 nucleotides are TGTGCCAGCAGTCGGACAGGGGGCCCCTACGAGCAGTACTTC. As protein: CASSRTGGPYEQYF.

This clone came up a few times. J is TRBJ2-2 and V is TRBV7-7, with D possibly matching TRBD1 (6 bases). Per the germline V gene, CDR1 is SSHAT and CDR2 is FNYEAQ (reference sequence). The CDR3 totals 14 residues. The V gene lost 5 bases and the J gene lost 4 bases, with 11 bases spanning the gap. The CDR3, as DNA: TGTGCCAGCAGCGCGCCCAGGGGCACCGGGGAGCTGTTTTTT. Its protein is CASSAPRGTGELFF.

The chain recombines TRBV4-2 with TRBJ2-3; 8 bases align to TRBD2. The length of the CDR3 is 17 residues. CDR1 and CDR2 from the germline V gene are LGHNA and YNFKEQ. Losses at the gene ends were 0 bases for V and 0 bases for J; bases not matched to a gene: 5. The CDR3 DNA follows: TGTGCCAGCAGCCAAGACGGCGGGGGGACTAGCACAGATACGCAGTATTTT. Its translation is CASSQDGGGTSTDTQYF.

This clone has more than one count but fewer than ten. The chain links TRBV3-1 (or the pseudogene TRBV3-2) to TRBJ2-5; 12 bases fit TRBD2. CDR1 LGHDT and CDR2 YNNKEL come from the germline V gene (reference sequence). V gave up 5 bases and J gave up 5 bases; unmatched junction bases: 9. The CDR3 length is 16 residues. The CDR3 DNA sequence: TGTGCCAGCAGCGACGCTAGCGGGGGGGCCGGGGAGACCCAGTACTTC. Its translation: CASSDASGGAGETQYF.